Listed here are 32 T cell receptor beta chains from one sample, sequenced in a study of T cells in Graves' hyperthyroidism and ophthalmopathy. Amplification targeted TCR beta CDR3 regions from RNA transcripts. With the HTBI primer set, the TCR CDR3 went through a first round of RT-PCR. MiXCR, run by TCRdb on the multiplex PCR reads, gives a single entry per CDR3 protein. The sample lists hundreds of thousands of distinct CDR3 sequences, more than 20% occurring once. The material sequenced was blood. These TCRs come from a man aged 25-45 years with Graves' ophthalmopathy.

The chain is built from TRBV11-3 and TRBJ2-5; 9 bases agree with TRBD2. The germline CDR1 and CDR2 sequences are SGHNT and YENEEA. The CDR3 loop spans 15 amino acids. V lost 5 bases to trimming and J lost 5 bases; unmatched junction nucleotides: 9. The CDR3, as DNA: TGTGCCAGCAGCCCCGCGGGGGGGCAAACGGAGACCCAGTACTTC. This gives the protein CASSPAGGQTETQYF.

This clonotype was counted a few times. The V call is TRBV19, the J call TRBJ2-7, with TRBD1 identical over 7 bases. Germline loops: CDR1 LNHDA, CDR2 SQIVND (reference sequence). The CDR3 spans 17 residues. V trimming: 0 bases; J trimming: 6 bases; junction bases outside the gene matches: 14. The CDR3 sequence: CASSIDRATGLEGEQYF. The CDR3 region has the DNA TGTGCCAGTAGTATAGATCGGGCGACAGGGTTGGAAGGCGAGCAGTACTTC. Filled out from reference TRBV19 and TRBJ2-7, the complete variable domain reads DGGITQSPKYLFRKEGQNVTLSCEQNLNHDAMYWYRQDPGQGLRLIYYSQIVNDFQKGDIAEGYSVSREKKESFPLTVTSAQKNPTAFYLCASSIDRATGLEGEQYFGPGTRLTVT.

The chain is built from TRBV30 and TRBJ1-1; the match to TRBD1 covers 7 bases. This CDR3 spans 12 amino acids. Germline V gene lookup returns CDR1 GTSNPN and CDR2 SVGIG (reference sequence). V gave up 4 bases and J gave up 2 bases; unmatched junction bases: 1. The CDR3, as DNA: TGTGCCTGGAACAGGGGAAACACTGAAGCTTTCTTT. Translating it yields CAWNRGNTEAFF.

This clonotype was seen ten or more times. The CDR3 loop reads CASSLRGPGYTF. Written as DNA, the CDR3 is TGTGCCAGCAGTTTACGAGGTCCCGGCTACACCTTC. V gene TRBV28 combines with J gene TRBJ1-2; D not resolved. The CDR3 totals 12 residues. Per the germline V gene, CDR1 is MDHEN and CDR2 is SYDVKM. Between the trimmed V and J ends, which lost 2 bases and 8 bases, there was a span of 9 bases.

The CDR3 is CASSSGRITDTQYF. In DNA, the CDR3 is TGTGCCAGCAGCTCAGGACGGATCACAGATACGCAGTATTTT. J is TRBJ2-3 and V is TRBV11-3; D is undetermined. Germline values: CDR1 SGHNT, CDR2 YENEEA. The CDR3 is made up of 14 amino acids. Trimming shortened V by 4 bases and J by 2 bases, and 10 bases separated the two germline ends.

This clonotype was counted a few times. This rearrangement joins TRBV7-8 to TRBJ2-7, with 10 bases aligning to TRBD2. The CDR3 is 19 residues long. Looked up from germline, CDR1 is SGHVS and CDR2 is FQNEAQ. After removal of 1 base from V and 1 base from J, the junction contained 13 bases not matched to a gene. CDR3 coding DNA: TGTGCCAGCAGCTTAGATAGACTAGCGGGTGGAGAGGGGTCCTACGAGCAGTACTTC. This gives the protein CASSLDRLAGGEGSYEQYF.

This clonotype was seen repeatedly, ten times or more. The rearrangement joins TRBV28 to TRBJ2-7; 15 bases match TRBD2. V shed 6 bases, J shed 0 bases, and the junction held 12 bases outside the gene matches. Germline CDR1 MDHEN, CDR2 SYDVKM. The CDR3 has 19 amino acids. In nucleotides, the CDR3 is TGTGCCAGCAGCCTTCTAAGGACTAGCGGGAGGGCCGGCTCCTACGAGCAGTACTTC. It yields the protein CASSLLRTSGRAGSYEQYF.

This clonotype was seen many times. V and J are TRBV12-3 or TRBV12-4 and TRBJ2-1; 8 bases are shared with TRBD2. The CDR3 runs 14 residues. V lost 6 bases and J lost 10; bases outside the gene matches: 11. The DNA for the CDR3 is TGTGCCAGCAGGACGGGACTAGAGTCTCCGGAGCAGTTCTTC. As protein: CASRTGLESPEQFF.

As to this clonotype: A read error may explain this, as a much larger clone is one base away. The DNA of the CDR3 is TGTGCCAGCAGCTTAGAGTCCTGGGTAGCGGCGAACACCGGGGAGCCGTTTTTT. Its protein product is CASSLESWVAANTGEPFF. This chain uses TRBV11-2 with TRBJ2-2; D is perhaps TRBD2 (6 bases). Germline V CDR1 and CDR2: SGHAT, FQNNGV. The CDR3 runs to 18 residues.

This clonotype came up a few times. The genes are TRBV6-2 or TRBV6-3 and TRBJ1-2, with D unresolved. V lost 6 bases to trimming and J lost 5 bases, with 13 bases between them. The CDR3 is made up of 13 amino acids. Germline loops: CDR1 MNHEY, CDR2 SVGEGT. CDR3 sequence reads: CASSSEGPYGYTF. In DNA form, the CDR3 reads TGTGCCAGCAGCTCAGAGGGTCCGTATGGCTACACCTTC.

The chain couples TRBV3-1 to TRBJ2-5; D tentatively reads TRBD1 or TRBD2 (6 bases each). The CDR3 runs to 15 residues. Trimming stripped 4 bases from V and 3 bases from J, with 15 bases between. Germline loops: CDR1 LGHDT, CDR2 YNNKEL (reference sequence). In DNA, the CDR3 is TGTGCCAGCAGCCTTAGGGGGGAACCCAAAGAGACCCAGTACTTC. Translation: CASSLRGEPKETQYF.

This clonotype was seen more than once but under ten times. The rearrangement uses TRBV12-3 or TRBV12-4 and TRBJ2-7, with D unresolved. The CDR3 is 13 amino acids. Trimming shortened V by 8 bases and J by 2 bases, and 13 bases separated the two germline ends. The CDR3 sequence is CASGSTGAYEQYF. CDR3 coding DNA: TGTGCCAGCGGATCCACTGGGGCCTACGAGCAGTACTTC.

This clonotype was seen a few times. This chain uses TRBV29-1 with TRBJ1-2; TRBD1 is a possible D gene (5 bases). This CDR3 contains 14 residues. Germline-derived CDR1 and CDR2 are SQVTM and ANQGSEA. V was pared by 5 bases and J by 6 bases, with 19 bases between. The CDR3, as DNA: TGCAGCGTTACCGGGGACGGCTTCGGGAATGGCTACACCTTC. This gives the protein CSVTGDGFGNGYTF.

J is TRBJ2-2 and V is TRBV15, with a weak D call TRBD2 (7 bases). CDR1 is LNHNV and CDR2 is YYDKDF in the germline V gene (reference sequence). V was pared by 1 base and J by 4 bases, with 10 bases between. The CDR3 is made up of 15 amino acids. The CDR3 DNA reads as TGTGCCACCAGCAGAGTAGGGGGGGCCACCGGGGAGCTGTTTTTT. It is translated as CATSRVGGATGELFF. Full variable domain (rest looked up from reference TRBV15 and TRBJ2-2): DAMVIQNPRYQVTQFGKPVTLSCSQTLNHNVMYWYQQKSSQAPKLLFHYYDKDFNNEADTPDNFQSRRPNTSFCFLDIRSPGLGDTAMYLCATSRVGGATGELFFGEGSRLTVL.

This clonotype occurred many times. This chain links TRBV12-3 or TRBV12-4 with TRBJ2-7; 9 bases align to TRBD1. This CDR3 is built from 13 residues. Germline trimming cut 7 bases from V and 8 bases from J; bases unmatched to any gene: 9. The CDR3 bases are TGTGCCAGCACCCCGGGACAGGGAGGGAAGCAGTACTTC. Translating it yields CASTPGQGGKQYF.

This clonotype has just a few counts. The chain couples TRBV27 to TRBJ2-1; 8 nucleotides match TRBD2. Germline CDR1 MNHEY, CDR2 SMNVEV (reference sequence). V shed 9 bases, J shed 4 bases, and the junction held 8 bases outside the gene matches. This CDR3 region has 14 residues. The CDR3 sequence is CASGALAGYNEQFF. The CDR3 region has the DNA TGTGCCAGTGGGGCTTTAGCGGGATACAATGAGCAGTTCTTC.

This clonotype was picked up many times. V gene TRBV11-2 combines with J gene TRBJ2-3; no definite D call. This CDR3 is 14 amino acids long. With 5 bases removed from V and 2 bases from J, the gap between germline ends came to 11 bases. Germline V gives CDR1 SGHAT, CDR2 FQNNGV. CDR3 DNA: TGTGCCAGCAGCCCCACAGACGCCACAGATACGCAGTATTTT. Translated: CASSPTDATDTQYF.

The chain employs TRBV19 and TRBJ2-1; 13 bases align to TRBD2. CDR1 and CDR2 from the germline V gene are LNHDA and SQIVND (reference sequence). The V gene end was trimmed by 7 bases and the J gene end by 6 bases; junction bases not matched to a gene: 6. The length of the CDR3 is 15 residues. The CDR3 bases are TGTGCCAGTACCTTGGGACTAGCGGGATCCAATGAGCAGTTCTTC. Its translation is CASTLGLAGSNEQFF.

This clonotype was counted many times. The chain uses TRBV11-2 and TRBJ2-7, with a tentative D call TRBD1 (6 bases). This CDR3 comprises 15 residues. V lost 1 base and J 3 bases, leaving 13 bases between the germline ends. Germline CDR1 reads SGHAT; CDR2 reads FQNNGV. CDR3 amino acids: CASSLGLGHIYEQYF. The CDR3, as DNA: TGTGCCAGCAGCTTAGGGCTGGGACATATCTACGAGCAGTACTTC.

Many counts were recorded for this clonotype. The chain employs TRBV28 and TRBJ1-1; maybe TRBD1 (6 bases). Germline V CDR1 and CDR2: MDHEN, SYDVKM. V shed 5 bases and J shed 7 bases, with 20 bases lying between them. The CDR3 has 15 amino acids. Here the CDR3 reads CASSPPSDSDDEAFF. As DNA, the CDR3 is TGTGCCAGCAGTCCGCCCTCGGACAGCGACGATGAAGCTTTCTTT.

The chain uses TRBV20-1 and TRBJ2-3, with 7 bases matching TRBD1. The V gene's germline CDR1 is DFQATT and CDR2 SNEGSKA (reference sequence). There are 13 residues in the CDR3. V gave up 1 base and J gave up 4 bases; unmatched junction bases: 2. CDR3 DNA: TGCAGTGCTAGAGTAGGGGGCGCAGATACGCAGTATTTT. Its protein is CSARVGGADTQYF.

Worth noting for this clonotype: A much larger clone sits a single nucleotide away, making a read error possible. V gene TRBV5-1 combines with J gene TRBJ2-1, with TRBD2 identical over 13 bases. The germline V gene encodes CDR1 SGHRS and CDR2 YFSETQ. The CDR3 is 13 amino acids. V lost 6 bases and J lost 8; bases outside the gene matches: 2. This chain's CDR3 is CASKLAGGYEQFF. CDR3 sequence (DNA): TGCGCCAGCAAACTAGCGGGGGGGTATGAGCAGTTCTTC.

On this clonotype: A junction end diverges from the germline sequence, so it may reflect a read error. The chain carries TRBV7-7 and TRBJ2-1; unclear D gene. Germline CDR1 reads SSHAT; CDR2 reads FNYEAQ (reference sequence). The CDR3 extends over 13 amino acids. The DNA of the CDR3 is TGTGCTAGCAGCTTACGCCGGGCGGATGAGCAGTTCTTC. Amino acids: CASSLRRADEQFF.

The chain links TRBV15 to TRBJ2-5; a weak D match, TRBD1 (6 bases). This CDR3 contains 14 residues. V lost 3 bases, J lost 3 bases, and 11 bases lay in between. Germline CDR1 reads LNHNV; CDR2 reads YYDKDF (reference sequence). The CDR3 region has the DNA TGTGCCACCAGCAGCAGGGGTAGGAAAGAGACCCAGTACTTC. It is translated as CATSSRGRKETQYF.

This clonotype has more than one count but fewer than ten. The CDR3, as DNA: TGTGCCAGCAGCTCGGACTACCCCACAGATACGCAGTATTTT. Translated: CASSSDYPTDTQYF. The chain carries TRBV27 and TRBJ2-3; tentatively, D is TRBD2 (6 bases). V was trimmed by 6 bases and J by 2 bases, leaving 12 bases between them. CDR1 MNHEY and CDR2 SMNVEV come from the germline V gene (reference sequence). The CDR3 length is 14 residues.

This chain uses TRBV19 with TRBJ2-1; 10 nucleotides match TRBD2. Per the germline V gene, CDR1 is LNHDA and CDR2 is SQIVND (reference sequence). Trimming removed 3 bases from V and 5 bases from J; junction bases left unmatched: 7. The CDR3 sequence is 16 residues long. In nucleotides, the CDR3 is TGTGCCAGTAGTATCGCGGGACTAGCGACCCACAATGAGCAGTTCTTC. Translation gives CASSIAGLATHNEQFF.

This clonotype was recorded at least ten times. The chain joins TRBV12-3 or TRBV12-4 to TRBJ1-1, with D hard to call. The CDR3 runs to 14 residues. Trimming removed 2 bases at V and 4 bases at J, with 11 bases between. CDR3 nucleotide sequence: TGTGCCAGCAGTTTAATTGGCGGATCCACTGAAGCTTTCTTT. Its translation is CASSLIGGSTEAFF.

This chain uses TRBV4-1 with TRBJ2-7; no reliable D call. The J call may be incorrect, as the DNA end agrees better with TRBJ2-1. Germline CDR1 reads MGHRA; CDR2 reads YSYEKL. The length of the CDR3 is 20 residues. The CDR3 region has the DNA TGCGCCAGCAGCCAAGATCCAGGACGCTTAAAGCAGAGCCGCTCCTACGAGCAGTTCTTC. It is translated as CASSQDPGRLKQSRSYEQFF.

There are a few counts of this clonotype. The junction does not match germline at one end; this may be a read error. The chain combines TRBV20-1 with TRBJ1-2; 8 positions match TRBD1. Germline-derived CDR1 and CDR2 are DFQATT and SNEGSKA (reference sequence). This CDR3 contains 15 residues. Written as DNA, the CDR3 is TGCAGAGCTACTGGACAGGGCCCTGTCGGCTATGGCTACACCTTC. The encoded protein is CRATGQGPVGYGYTF.

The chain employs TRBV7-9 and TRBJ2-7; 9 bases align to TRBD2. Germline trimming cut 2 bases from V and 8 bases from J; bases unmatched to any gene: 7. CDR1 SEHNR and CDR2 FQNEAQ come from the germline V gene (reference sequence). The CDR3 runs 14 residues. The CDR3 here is CASSLRGSGRQQYF. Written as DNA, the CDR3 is TGTGCCAGCAGCTTACGCGGTAGCGGGAGACAGCAGTACTTC.

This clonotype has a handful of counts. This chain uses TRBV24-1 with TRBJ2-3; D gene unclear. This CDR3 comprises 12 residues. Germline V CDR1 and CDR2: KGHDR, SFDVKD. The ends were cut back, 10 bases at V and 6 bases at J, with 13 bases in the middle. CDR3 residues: CATGRGPDTQYF. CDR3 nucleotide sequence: TGTGCCACAGGACGAGGTCCGGATACGCAGTATTTT.

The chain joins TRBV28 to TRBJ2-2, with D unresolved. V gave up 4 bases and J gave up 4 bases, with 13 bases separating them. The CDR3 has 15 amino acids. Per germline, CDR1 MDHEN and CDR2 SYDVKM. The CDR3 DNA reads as TGTGCCAGCAGTTCCCACACGTCGGGCACCGGGGAGCTGTTTTTT. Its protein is CASSSHTSGTGELFF.